The rows below give T cell receptor beta chains drawn from one sample of a study of T cell repertoires in cytomegalovirus infection. TCRdb re-derived calls from the reads in MiXCR, one entry per CDR3 protein. The sample holds more than 150,000 distinct CDR3 sequences; around 20% are singletons and the top ten take approximately 2.9%. Sequencing input: PBMCs. These TCRs come from a human donor in good health (CMV status not recorded). Some clones in this sample may be carry-over from other donors' samples. Each CDR3 is given with its conserved first and last residue. D genes are given only for firm matches. Part of the rows lack a size; the others show once, few, many or a class for expanded clones.

D: NA
size: few
J: TRBJ2-3
V: TRBV28
CDR3: CASSFARTDDTDTQYF
DNA: TGTGCCAGCAGTTTTGCTCGGACAGACGACACAGATACGCAGTATTTT

D: NA
size: many
J: TRBJ1-1
V: TRBV7-8
CDR3: CASSLGRAPTEAFF
DNA: TGTGCCAGCAGCTTAGGCAGGGCTCCCACTGAAGCTTTCTTT

D: NA
size: few
J: TRBJ1-1
V: TRBV20-1
CDR3: CSARMDPSSTEAFF
DNA: TGCAGTGCTAGAATGGACCCCTCGAGCACTGAAGCTTTCTTT

D: TRBD1
size: few
J: TRBJ1-5
V: TRBV28
CDR3: CASRGTGSNQPQHF
DNA: TGTGCCAGCAGGGGGACAGGTAGCAATCAGCCCCAGCATTTT

D: NA
size: NA
J: TRBJ2-1
V: TRBV14
CDR3: CASSQDIGGFYNEQFF
DNA: TGTGCCAGCAGCCAAGATATCGGCGGGTTCTACAATGAGCAGTTCTTC

D: TRBD1
size: NA
J: TRBJ1-6
V: TRBV4-3
CDR3: CASSQEGTGNSPLHF
DNA: TGCGCCAGCAGCCAAGAGGGGACAGGGAATTCACCCCTCCACTTT

D: NA
size: many
J: TRBJ2-1
V: TRBV7-2
CDR3: CASSLDSLSYNEQFF
DNA: TGTGCCAGCAGCTTAGATTCCCTCTCCTACAATGAGCAGTTCTTC

D: NA
size: many
J: TRBJ2-2
V: TRBV7-3
CDR3: CASSSDGNTGELFF
DNA: TGTGCCAGCAGCTCCGACGGGAACACCGGGGAGCTGTTTTTT

D: NA
size: many
J: TRBJ1-2
V: TRBV7-9
CDR3: CASRQGGDGYGYTF
DNA: TGTGCCAGCAGGCAAGGGGGGGACGGCTATGGCTACACCTTC

D: NA
size: medium-sized
J: TRBJ2-1
V: TRBV7-8
CDR3: CASSLDLGPYNEQFF
DNA: TGTGCCAGCAGCTTAGACTTGGGGCCCTACAATGAGCAGTTCTTC

D: NA
size: NA
J: TRBJ1-2
V: TRBV5-1
CDR3: CASSLAGGFYGYTF
DNA: TGCGCCAGCAGCTTGGCGGGTGGCTTCTATGGCTACACCTTC

D: TRBD1
size: few
J: TRBJ1-1
V: TRBV20-1
CDR3: CSAYKDRGMNTEAFF
DNA: TGCAGTGCCTACAAGGACAGGGGGATGAACACTGAAGCTTTCTTT

D: NA
size: NA
J: TRBJ2-6
V: TRBV5-1
CDR3: CASSSDGSSGANVLTF
DNA: TGCGCCAGCAGCTCCGACGGATCCTCTGGGGCCAACGTCCTGACTTTC

D: NA
size: NA
J: TRBJ1-2
V: TRBV7-9
CDR3: CASSLTASQHGYTF
DNA: TGTGCCAGCAGCTTAACGGCGTCTCAGCATGGCTACACCTTC

D: NA
size: few
J: TRBJ1-2
V: TRBV7-8
CDR3: CASSLALGRANGYTF
DNA: TGTGCCAGCAGCTTAGCGCTCGGCAGGGCAAATGGCTACACCTTC

D: NA
size: NA
J: TRBJ1-5
V: TRBV12-3/TRBV12-4
CDR3: CASSLAQGHLNQPQHF
DNA: TGTGCCAGCAGTTTAGCGCAGGGACACCTCAATCAGCCCCAGCATTTT